This paragraph covers one TCR beta chain sequence. The target antigen is unknown. MiXCR was run by TCRdb on the reads, yielding one entry per CDR3 protein. There are about 110,000 distinct CDR3 sequences in the sample; around 30% occur only once, and approximately 78% lies in the top ten. This sample was taken from a study of T cell repertoires in cytomegalovirus infection. Turning to the study itself: Selected CMV epitopes included recently identified HLA-C-restricted ones as well as well-studied HLA-B-restricted ones.

The CDR3 is 15 amino acids. Germline V gene lookup returns CDR1 SGHRS and CDR2 YFSETQ. V was trimmed by 4 bases and J by 5 bases, leaving 16 bases between them. Material: CD8+ T cells from cultured PBMCs, obtained from culture after CMV antigen stimulation. The chain couples TRBV5-1 to TRBJ2-1; D assignment may be TRBD1 or TRBD2 (5 bases each). The TCR was taken from a human donor in good health (CMV status not recorded). Some clones in this sample may be carry-over from other donors' samples. The CDR3 region has the DNA TGCGCCAGCAGCACCCAGGGCAGGGAGAACAATGAGCAGTTCTTC. Protein sequence: CASSTQGRENNEQFF. Combining the CDR3 with reference TRBV5-1 and TRBJ2-1 gives the whole variable domain KAGVTQTPRYLIKTRGQQVTLSCSPISGHRSVSWYQQTPGQGLQFLFEYFSETQRNKGNFPGRFSGRQFSNSRSEMNVSTLELGDSALYLCASSTQGRENNEQFFGPGTRLTVL.